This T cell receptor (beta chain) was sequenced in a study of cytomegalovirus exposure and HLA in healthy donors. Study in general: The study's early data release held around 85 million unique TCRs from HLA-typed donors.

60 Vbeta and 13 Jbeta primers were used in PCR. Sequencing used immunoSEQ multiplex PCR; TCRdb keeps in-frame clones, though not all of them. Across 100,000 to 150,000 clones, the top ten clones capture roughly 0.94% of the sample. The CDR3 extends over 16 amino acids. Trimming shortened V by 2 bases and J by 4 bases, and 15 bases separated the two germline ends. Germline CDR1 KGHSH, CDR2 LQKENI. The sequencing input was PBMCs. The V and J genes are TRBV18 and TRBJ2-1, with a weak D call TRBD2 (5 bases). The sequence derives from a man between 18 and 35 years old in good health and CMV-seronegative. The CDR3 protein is CASSPAGPTLYNEQFF. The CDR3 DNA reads TGTGCCAGCTCACCAGCGGGTCCAACCCTGTACAATGAGCAGTTCTTC. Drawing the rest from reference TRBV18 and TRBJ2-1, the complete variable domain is NAGVMQNPRHLVRRRGQEARLRCSPMKGHSHVYWYRQLPEEGLKFMVYLQKENIIDESGMPKERFSAEFPKEGPSILRIQQVVRGDSAAYFCASSPAGPTLYNEQFFGPGTRLTVL.